The 21 T cell receptor beta chains given below trace back to one sample, sequenced in a study of graft-versus-host responses after intestinal transplantation. Processing released intraepithelial and lamina propria lymphocytes from the graft tissue. Assay used: immunoSEQ multiplex PCR; TCRdb lists only in-frame clones, some missing. The data hold thousands of clones, with approximately 68% observed a single time. This specimen was ileum tissue, taken about 39 weeks after intestinal transplant. These receptor sequences come from a human patient who received an intestinal transplant, so some T cells may come from the graft donor.

The rearrangement joins TRBV7-2 to TRBJ1-6; perhaps TRBD1 as D (6 bases). Trimming removed 5 bases at V and 9 bases at J, with 11 bases between. The germline V gene encodes CDR1 SGHTA and CDR2 FQGNSA. This CDR3 is built from 13 residues. CDR3 DNA sequence: TGTGCCAGCAGCACAGGGTTCGGTTCACCCCTCCACTTT. Translating gives CASSTGFGSPLHF.

The chain recombines TRBV4-1 with TRBJ1-2, with 7 bases matching TRBD1. This CDR3 is built from 13 residues. Germline values: CDR1 MGHRA, CDR2 YSYEKL. The J segment lost 7 bases and the V segment lost 5 bases, leaving 7 bases of the junction unmatched. The CDR3 sequence is CASSAYRGSGYTF. The DNA of the CDR3 is TGCGCCAGCAGCGCGTACAGGGGATCTGGCTACACCTTC.

The J gene is TRBJ2-2, the V gene TRBV11-3, with D possibly matching TRBD2 (5 bases). Trimming pared 1 base from V and 1 base from J, leaving 10 bases between. CDR1 SGHNT and CDR2 YENEEA come from the germline V gene. This CDR3 is 16 amino acids long. The CDR3 nucleotides are TGTGCCAGCAGCTTAGTAGTAGGGAGGAACACCGGGGAGCTGTTTTTT. The encoded protein is CASSLVVGRNTGELFF.

The genes are TRBV7-3 and TRBJ2-1, with 7 bases matching TRBD2. The CDR3 has 14 residues. V trimming: 4 bases; J trimming: 9 bases; junction bases outside the gene matches: 9. Per germline, CDR1 SGHTA and CDR2 FQGTGA. The CDR3: CASSSPGAGVEQFF. The CDR3 DNA reads as TGTGCCAGCAGCTCCCCCGGGGCGGGGGTTGAGCAGTTCTTC.

The gene calls are TRBV10-3 and TRBJ2-3, with 12 bases aligning to TRBD2. This CDR3 has 17 amino acids. Trimming removed 3 bases from V and 2 bases from J; junction bases left unmatched: 6. Germline CDR1 ENHRY, CDR2 SYGVKD. CDR3 loop: CAISDGASGGATDTQYF. DNA for the CDR3: TGTGCCATCAGTGATGGGGCTAGCGGGGGGGCCACAGATACGCAGTATTTT.

The V call is TRBV5-1, the J call TRBJ1-2; the match to TRBD1 covers 7 bases. V was pared by 3 bases and J by 10 bases, with 6 bases of the junction left unmatched. Germline V gene data show CDR1 as SGHRS and CDR2 as YFSETQ. The CDR3 consists of 12 residues. DNA of the CDR3: TGCGCCAGCAGCTCCGGGACAGACTACTACACCTTC. Residues: CASSSGTDYYTF.

The chain uses TRBV4-1 and TRBJ2-7; 8 bases match TRBD1. The CDR3 is made up of 16 amino acids. CDR1 is MGHRA, CDR2 YSYEKL, per germline. The V segment lost 0 bases and the J segment 3 bases; nucleotides outside the gene matches: 7. This chain's CDR3 is CASSQDRGLGNYEQYF. Here the CDR3 DNA reads TGCGCCAGCAGCCAAGACAGGGGGCTGGGGAACTACGAGCAGTACTTC.

This clone was seen more than once but under ten times. The chain is built from TRBV6-4 and TRBJ2-1, with 8 bases that match TRBD1. V trimming: 4 bases; J trimming: 1 base; junction bases outside the gene matches: 3. The germline V gene encodes CDR1 MRHNA and CDR2 SNTAGT. This CDR3 is 15 amino acids long. The CDR3 bases are TGTGCCAGCAGTGGAGGGACAGGTTCCTACAATGAGCAGTTCTTC. This translates into CASSGGTGSYNEQFF.

This clone was detected only once. The J gene is TRBJ2-5, the V gene TRBV6-1; D is perhaps TRBD2 (5 bases). The V gene lost 0 bases and the J gene lost 2 bases, with 22 bases spanning the gap. Germline V gene data show CDR1 as MNHNS and CDR2 as SASEGT. This CDR3 comprises 19 residues. The CDR3 DNA sequence: TGTGCCAGCAGTGAAGCGAGGGTCCTTCGATTCCCGGGGCAAGAGACCCAGTACTTC. This gives the protein CASSEARVLRFPGQETQYF.

The V gene is TRBV13, the J gene TRBJ2-7; D gene unclear. Germline V CDR1 and CDR2: PRHDT, FYEKMQ (reference sequence). This CDR3 has 13 amino acids. V was cut by 2 bases and J by 2 bases, with 7 bases left in between. The CDR3 bases are TGTGCCAGCAGCTTATCCGAGACCTACGAGCAGTACTTC. Amino acid sequence: CASSLSETYEQYF.

This clone came up once. V gene TRBV27 combines with J gene TRBJ2-3; 9 bases are a match to TRBD2. The CDR3 covers 16 residues. Germline V gene data show CDR1 as MNHEY and CDR2 as SMNVEV (reference sequence). V gave up 0 bases and J gave up 4 bases; unmatched junction bases: 5. CDR3 sequence: CASSLSPGLAADTQYF. CDR3 DNA: TGTGCCAGCAGTTTATCGCCGGGACTAGCTGCAGATACGCAGTATTTT.

This clone is a singleton in its sample. The genes are TRBV5-8 and TRBJ2-7; D is unclear. The germline V gene encodes CDR1 SGHTS and CDR2 YDEGEE. This CDR3 is built from 14 residues. Between the trimmed V and J ends, which lost 0 bases and 3 bases, there was a span of 10 bases. CDR3 DNA: TGTGCCAGCAGCTTGGAATATGGCGGCTACGAGCAGTACTTC. It codes for CASSLEYGGYEQYF. The variable domain in full, completed from reference TRBV5-8 and TRBJ2-7, reads EAGVTQSPTHLIKTRGQQATLRCSPISGHTSVYWYQQALGLGLQFLLWYDEGEERNRGNFPPRFSGRQFPNYSSELNVNALELEDSALYLCASSLEYGGYEQYFGPGTRLTVT.

The chain joins TRBV5-4 to TRBJ2-5, with unresolved D. Looked up from germline, CDR1 is SGHNT and CDR2 is YYREEE (reference sequence). Trimming removed 4 bases at V and 2 bases at J, with 9 bases between. The CDR3 has 13 residues. The CDR3 nucleotides read TGTGCCAGCAGCCCCCAGATACAAGAGACCCAGTACTTC. This sequence encodes CASSPQIQETQYF.

The chain employs TRBV9 and TRBJ1-1, with 8 positions matching TRBD1. The CDR3 is made up of 15 amino acids. Trimming removed 3 bases from V and 3 bases from J; junction bases left unmatched: 7. Germline lookup yields CDR1 SGDLS and CDR2 YYNGEE. The CDR3 loop reads CASSASGGRDTEAFF. DNA for the CDR3: TGTGCCAGCAGCGCCTCAGGGGGCAGGGACACTGAAGCTTTCTTT.

The chain is built from TRBV6-5 and TRBJ2-1, with 8 positions matching TRBD2. The V gene's germline CDR1 is MNHEY and CDR2 SVGAGI. The CDR3 spans 15 residues. J lost 4 bases, V lost 6 bases, and 8 bases had no gene match. The chain's CDR3 is CASRLTSGWYNEQFF. CDR3 bases: TGTGCCAGCAGACTCACTAGCGGTTGGTACAATGAGCAGTTCTTC.

The V call is TRBV11-2, the J call TRBJ2-5; perhaps TRBD1 as D (6 bases). The CDR3 has 14 amino acids. Between the trimmed V and J ends, which lost 5 bases and 2 bases, there was a span of 12 bases. CDR1 and CDR2 from the germline V gene are SGHAT and FQNNGV. The CDR3 coding sequence is TGTGCCAGCAGCCCGACAGGCCGACAAGAGACCCAGTACTTC. Amino acids: CASSPTGRQETQYF.

The chain employs TRBV29-1 and TRBJ1-1, with 7 bases fitting TRBD1. The CDR3 is made up of 13 amino acids. Germline V CDR1 and CDR2: SQVTM, ANQGSEA. With 6 bases clipped from V and 1 base from J, the junction kept 5 bases outside the gene matches. The CDR3 reads CSVGDRKNTEAFF. Written as DNA, the CDR3 is TGCAGCGTGGGGGACAGAAAGAACACTGAAGCTTTCTTT.

The gene calls are TRBV7-8 and TRBJ1-1; TRBD1 matches at 7 bases. Germline assignment: CDR1 SGHVS and CDR2 FQNEAQ. V lost 2 bases and J lost 3; bases outside the gene matches: 9. This CDR3 contains 16 residues. The CDR3 sequence is CASSLLGGFSHTEAFF. The CDR3, as DNA: TGTGCCAGCAGCTTATTAGGGGGCTTCTCCCACACTGAAGCTTTCTTT.

The V and J genes are TRBV6-6 and TRBJ2-7; the match to TRBD2 covers 8 bases. The CDR3 loop spans 13 amino acids. The V gene end was trimmed by 10 bases and the J gene end by 4 bases; junction bases not matched to a gene: 9. Germline V gene lookup returns CDR1 MNHNY and CDR2 SVGAGI (reference sequence). For the CDR3, the DNA is TGTGCCACAATCTCGCGGGGGGATTACGAGCAGTACTTC. Translation gives CATISRGDYEQYF.

The count of this clone is one. The V call is TRBV6-6, the J call TRBJ2-3; TRBD2 aligns across 7 bases. Unmatched junction bases numbered 7, after V lost 8 bases and J lost 2 bases. This CDR3 is 14 amino acids long. Germline V lookup: CDR1 MNHNY, CDR2 SVGAGI (reference sequence). The DNA for the CDR3 is TGTGCCAGCCTTTGGGGAGGGGACACAGATACGCAGTATTTT. It yields the protein CASLWGGDTDTQYF.

V usage is TRBV9 and J usage is TRBJ2-3; D might be TRBD2 (7 bases). This CDR3 spans 17 amino acids. Germline V gene data show CDR1 as SGDLS and CDR2 as YYNGEE. Trimming stripped 0 bases from V and 2 bases from J, with 16 bases between. The CDR3 DNA follows: TGTGCCAGCAGCGTAGCTAGCTGGGGGGGGGCCACAGATACGCAGTATTTT. Protein sequence: CASSVASWGGATDTQYF.